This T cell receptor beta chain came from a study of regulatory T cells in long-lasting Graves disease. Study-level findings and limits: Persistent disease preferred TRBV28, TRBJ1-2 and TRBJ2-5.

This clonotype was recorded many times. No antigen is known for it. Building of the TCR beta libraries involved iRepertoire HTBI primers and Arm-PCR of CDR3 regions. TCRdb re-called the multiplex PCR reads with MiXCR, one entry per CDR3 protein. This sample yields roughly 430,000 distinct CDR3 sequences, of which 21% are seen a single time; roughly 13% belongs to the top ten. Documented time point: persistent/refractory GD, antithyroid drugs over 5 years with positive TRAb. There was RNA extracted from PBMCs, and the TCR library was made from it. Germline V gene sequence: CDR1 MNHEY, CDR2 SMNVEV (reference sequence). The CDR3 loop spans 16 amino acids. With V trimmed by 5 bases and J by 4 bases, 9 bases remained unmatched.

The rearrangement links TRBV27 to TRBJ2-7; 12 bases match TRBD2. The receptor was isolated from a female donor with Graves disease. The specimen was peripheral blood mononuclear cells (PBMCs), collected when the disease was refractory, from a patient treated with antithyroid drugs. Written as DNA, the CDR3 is TGTGCCAGCAGTCCCTCGACTAGCGGGAGTAATTACGAGCAGTACTTC. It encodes CASSPSTSGSNYEQYF.